What follows are 17 T cell receptor delta chains derived from one specimen sequenced in a study of γδ T cells in repeated Plasmodium falciparum infection. TCRdb called clones anew from the multiplex PCR reads with CATT. The sample has tens of thousands of delta-chain clones; approximately 1.5% are singletons. Gammadelta T cells were flow-sorted from PBMC into Vgamma9/Vdelta2+ and Vdelta2-negative populations for bulk analysis. The specimen sequenced was gamma-delta T cells from blood. Source of these receptors: a pool of human donors (malaria-infected and uninfected, not separated).

This clone was counted between two and nine times. This DNA's translation and the protein TCRdb lists, from a much larger clone, do not match at residue 19, likely due to a read error; the protein shown is translated from the DNA. This sequence joins TRDV2 and TRDJ3; 7 bases match TRDD3. The J gene is not listed in TCRdb, so it was assigned here from a DNA match to germline. Looked up from germline, CDR1 is GEAIGNYY and CDR2 is EKD. There are 22 residues in the CDR3. The CDR3 reads CACDDVQSEDTNSSWDTRRMFF. The CDR3 DNA reads TGTGCCTGTGACGACGTCCAATCCGAGGATACGAACTCATCCTGGGACACCCGACGGATGTTTTTC.

This clone was detected many times. TCRdb has a much larger clone's protein, which differs at residue 6 from the translation of this DNA, likely because of a read error; what is shown is the protein translated from the DNA. The genes are TRDV2 and TRDJ1; tentatively, D is TRDD3 (6 bases). The J gene is not listed in TCRdb, so it was assigned here from a DNA match to germline. Germline CDR1 GEAIGNYY, CDR2 EKD. V lost 3 bases and J 0 bases, leaving 10 bases between the germline ends. CDR3 length: 14 residues. The chain's CDR3 is CACDPRGYTDKLIF. CDR3 sequence (DNA): TGTGCCTGTGACCCTAGGGGATACACCGATAAACTCATCTTT.

This clone has only a few counts. TCRdb attributes to this sequence the protein of a much larger clone, which differs from the DNA translation at residue 10; a read error is likely, and the protein displayed is translated from the DNA. This chain's CDR3 is CACSPNLPTGIGGYTDKLIF. The DNA for the CDR3 is TGTGCCTGTTCGCCAAACCTTCCTACAGGGATTGGGGGATACACCGATAAACTCATCTTT. The gene calls are TRDV2 and TRDJ1; D might be TRDD2 (9 bases). TCRdb records no J gene; here it was assigned by comparing the DNA to germline. CDR1 and CDR2 from the germline V gene are GEAIGNYY and EKD. V was shortened by 6 bases and J by 0 bases, with 31 bases between the two germline ends. CDR3 length: 20 amino acids.

This clone was found many times. Given a far larger clone just one base away, this is likely a sequencing read error. Distinct nucleotide sequences in the sample also encode this CDR3. The chain couples TRDV1 to TRDJ1; weak D call: TRDD3 (8 bases). CDR1 and CDR2 from the germline V gene are TSWWSYY and QGS. This CDR3 is built from 19 residues. The CDR3 sequence is CALGDVVPTLLGAPDKLIF. CDR3 nucleotides: TGTGCTCTTGGGGACGTGGTTCCTACGCTACTGGGGGCTCCCGACAAACTCATCTTT.

Remarks on this clone: A far larger clone is off by one base, so a read error is likely. Other DNA variants within this sample encode the same CDR3. The chain uses TRDV1 and TRDJ1; possibly TRDD3 for D (5 bases). TCRdb gives no J gene; it was assigned here by matching the DNA to germline. The CDR3 loop spans 18 amino acids. Looked up from germline, CDR1 is TSWWSYY and CDR2 is QGS. The germline V and J ends were trimmed by 4 bases and 0 bases, with 21 bases remaining between them. CDR3 residues: CALGAILRGRPYTDKLIF. The CDR3 bases are TGTGCTCTTGGGGCCATACTGAGGGGAAGGCCGTACACCGATAAACTCATCTTT.

Ten or more counts support this clone. This DNA translates differently at residue 12 from the TCRdb protein, which is that of a much larger clone; a read error is likely, and the protein shown is the DNA's own translation. The gene calls are TRDV1 and TRDJ1; either TRDD2 or TRDD3 may supply D (5 bases each). CDR1 is TSWWSYY, CDR2 QGS, per germline. V was cut by 1 base and J by 0 bases, with 18 bases left in between. CDR3 length equals 18 residues. CDR3 DNA: TGTGCTCTTGGGGAACCCTACCCCGGGATCCAGCACACCGATAAACTCATCTTT. It translates to CALGEPYPGIQHTDKLIF.

Turning to this clone: TCRdb has a much larger clone's protein, which differs at residue 10 from the translation of this DNA, likely because of a read error; what is shown is the protein translated from the DNA. CDR3 amino acids: CALGELKVTAVRYTDKLIF. The CDR3 DNA follows: TGTGCTCTTGGGGAACTAAAGGTGACTGCTGTTCGGTACACCGATAAACTCATCTTT. The V gene is TRDV1, the J gene TRDJ1; D gene uncertain. From germline, CDR1 is TSWWSYY and CDR2 QGS. V shed 0 bases and J shed 0 bases, with 20 bases lying between them. This CDR3 region has 19 residues.

This clone showed up many times. This likely traces to a read error, being one base from a far larger clone. This same CDR3 is encoded by further DNA sequences in the sample. The chain uses TRDV1 and TRDJ4; possibly TRDD2 or TRDD3 for D (5 bases each). The CDR3 sequence is 18 residues long. The germline CDR1 and CDR2 sequences are TSWWSYY and QGS. CDR3 nucleotides: TGCGCTCTTGGGGAACTTACCCTACGGCGCTACGCAGTCAGACCCCTGATCTTT. Amino acids: CALGELTLRRYAVRPLIF.

Within the sample, this clone is medium-sized. The sample contains more than one DNA sequence encoding this CDR3. The V gene is TRDV1, the J gene TRDJ1, with 8 bases that match TRDD3. Germline V gives CDR1 TSWWSYY, CDR2 QGS. CDR3 length: 20 residues. Trimming cost V 1 base and J 1 base; bases outside gene matches: 17. As DNA, the CDR3 is TGTGCTCTTGGGGAACCCAGCCCTCCCAAATACTGGGGGCTCACCGATAAACTCATCTTT. Its translation: CALGEPSPPKYWGLTDKLIF.

In this sample, this clone turned up many times. The J gene is TRDJ1, the V gene TRDV1, with 11 bases matching TRDD3. This CDR3 is 18 amino acids long. Germline V gives CDR1 TSWWSYY, CDR2 QGS. J lost 8 bases, V lost 3 bases, and 17 bases had no gene match. The CDR3 spells CALGDRFPYWGIGRKLIF. The CDR3 DNA sequence: TGTGCTCTTGGGGACCGATTCCCTTACTGGGGGATAGGTCGGAAACTCATCTTT.

This clone has just a few counts. TCRdb's protein, taken from a much larger clone, differs from this DNA's translation at residue 24, likely owing to a read error; the protein displayed comes from the DNA. The chain has TRDV1 and TRDJ1; TRDD3 matches at 13 bases. Per the germline V gene, CDR1 is TSWWSYY and CDR2 is QGS. The CDR3 covers 28 residues. The chain's CDR3 is CALGELSHGFLREPYWGIRRAYTNKLIF. The DNA for the CDR3 is TGTGCTCTTGGGGAACTTAGTCATGGGTTCCTAAGGGAGCCGTACTGGGGGATACGTAGGGCGTACACCAATAAACTCATCTTT.

In this sample, this clone turned up a few times. Since a far larger clone is one base different, this is likely a read error. Other nucleotide sequences in the sample specify the same CDR3. The V call is TRDV1, the J call TRDJ1; TRDD3 matches at 11 bases. TCRdb leaves out the J gene; it was filled in here by matching the DNA to germline. Germline lookup yields CDR1 TSWWSYY and CDR2 QGS. The CDR3 has 19 amino acids. With 1 base clipped from V and 2 bases from J, the junction kept 12 bases outside the gene matches. The CDR3 sequence is CALGEPTADWGIGTDKLIF. The CDR3 region has the DNA TGTGCTCTTGGGGAACCCACGGCGGACTGGGGGATAGGGACCGATAAACTCATCTTT.

This clone was seen only a few times. TCRdb records a much larger clone's protein for this DNA, with a difference at residue 5 that likely arises from a read error; the protein given is the translation of the DNA. This chain connects TRDV3 to TRDJ1, with 9 bases that match TRDD2. The ends lost 2 bases at V and 8 bases at J; junction bases unmatched: 27. This CDR3 has 19 residues. The germline V gene encodes CDR1 TVYSNPD and CDR2 GDNSRS (reference sequence). CDR3 DNA: TGTGCCTTTTTAAAGGAGCCTTCCTACGCACTTTATACTGGACCAAAACTCATCTTT. Its translation: CAFLKEPSYALYTGPKLIF.

In this sample, this clone turned up many times. A read error likely explains why the TCRdb protein, taken from a much larger clone, differs from this DNA's translation at residue 5; the protein shown is translated from the DNA. The chain combines TRDV1 with TRDJ1; TRDD3 aligns across 10 bases. The V gene end was trimmed by 4 bases and the J gene end by 0 bases; junction bases not matched to a gene: 20. The V gene's germline CDR1 is TSWWSYY and CDR2 QGS. The CDR3 covers 21 residues. The CDR3 loop is CALGGQSGYWGISSDTDKLIF. The CDR3 DNA is TGTGCTCTTGGGGGACAATCCGGGTACTGGGGGATCTCCTCTGACACCGATAAACTCATCTTT.

This clone occurred a few times. The amino acid sequence in TCRdb belongs to a much larger clone and departs from this DNA's translation at residue 11, likely a sequencing read error; the sequence shown is translated from the DNA. This chain links TRDV1 with TRDJ1, with D perhaps matching TRDD3 (5 bases). The J gene was not available in TCRdb and was assigned here by matching the DNA to germline segments. The length of the CDR3 is 23 residues. V lost 4 bases and J lost 1, with 37 bases in between. Per germline, CDR1 TSWWSYY and CDR2 QGS. The CDR3: CALGVRRGAALEAYTVLTDKLIF. CDR3 nucleotide sequence: TGTGCTCTTGGGGTCCGTAGGGGGGCGGCCCTAGAGGCGTATACTGTCCTCACCGATAAACTCATCTTT.

The sample holds a few counts of this clone. TCRdb's listed protein matches a much larger clone and diverges from this DNA's translation at residue 6, likely through a read error; the protein shown comes from the DNA. CDR3 residues: CALGEPSFPLLFRSYTYKLIF. The CDR3 coding sequence is TGTGCTCTTGGGGAACCTTCTTTCCCCCTGCTATTCCGCTCTTACACCTATAAACTCATCTTT. V gene TRDV1 combines with J gene TRDJ1; D is ambiguous. Germline V gene sequence: CDR1 TSWWSYY, CDR2 QGS. The CDR3 consists of 21 residues.

This clone was recorded a few times. TCRdb lists the protein of a much larger clone for this DNA, which differs at residue 12, so this is likely a read error; the protein given here is translated from the DNA itself. V and J are TRDV1 and TRDJ1; 7 nucleotides match TRDD3. Germline CDR1 and CDR2: TSWWSYY and QGS. Trimming at V came to 2 bases and at J to 0 bases, leaving 15 bases not matched to a gene. The CDR3 totals 19 residues. As DNA, the CDR3 is TGTGCTCTTGGGGAATCTACACAGTACTGGGGAGCGTACACCGATAAACTCATCTTT. Translating gives CALGESTQYWGAYTDKLIF.